This T cell receptor (beta chain) was captured by sequencing in a study of T cells in Graves' hyperthyroidism and ophthalmopathy. Study-wide context: It was at initial diagnosis, before any treatment, that peripheral blood was collected.

Germline trimming cut 6 bases from V and 6 bases from J; bases unmatched to any gene: 10. Germline V gene sequence: CDR1 DFQATT, CDR2 SNEGSKA (reference sequence). This CDR3 is built from 14 residues. With regard to this clonotype: Its antigen is as yet unknown.

TCR beta CDR3 regions were amplified from RNA transcripts. In the first-round RT-PCR of the TCR CDR3, the HTBI primer set was used. TCRdb independently ran MiXCR on the multiplex PCR reads; one entry per CDR3 protein. The profile shows about 760,000 distinct CDR3 sequences, roughly 32% of them singletons. Study conclusions and caveats: Appearing also in blood were most of the thyroid clonotypes expanded above 0.001.

Newly diagnosed hyperthyroidism patients aged 18 to 65 years had disease lasting under 2 months. Clinical symptoms, serum thyroxine, TRAb, thyroid ultrasound and orbital computed tomography established diagnosis. The chain employs TRBV20-1 and TRBJ2-3, with 9 bases aligning to TRBD1. The sample consisted of blood. The origin of this receptor is a woman aged 40 to 49 with Graves' hyperthyroidism. The chain's CDR3 is CSAAGDRVRDTQYF. The DNA of the CDR3 is TGCAGTGCCGCCGGGGACAGGGTTCGTGATACGCAGTATTTT.